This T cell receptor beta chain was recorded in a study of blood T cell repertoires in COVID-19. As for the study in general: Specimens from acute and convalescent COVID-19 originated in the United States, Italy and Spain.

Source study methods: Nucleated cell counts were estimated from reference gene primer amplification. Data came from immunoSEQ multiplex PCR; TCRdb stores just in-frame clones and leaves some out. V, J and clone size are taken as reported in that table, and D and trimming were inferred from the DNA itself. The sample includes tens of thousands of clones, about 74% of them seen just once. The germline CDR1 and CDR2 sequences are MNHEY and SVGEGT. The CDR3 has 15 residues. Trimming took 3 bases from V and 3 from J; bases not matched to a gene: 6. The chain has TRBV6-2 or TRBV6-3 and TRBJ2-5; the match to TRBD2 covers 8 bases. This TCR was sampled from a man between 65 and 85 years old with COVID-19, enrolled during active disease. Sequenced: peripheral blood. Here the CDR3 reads CASSYLTSGKETQYF. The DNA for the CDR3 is TGTGCCAGCAGTTATCTCACTAGCGGTAAAGAGACCCAGTACTTC.